Listed below are T cell receptor beta chains from one sample, sequenced in a study of T cell repertoires in cytomegalovirus infection. Their cognate antigens are unknown. One entry per CDR3 protein, called by TCRdb with MiXCR from the reads. The sample contains approximately 83,000 distinct CDR3 sequences, about 24% of which appear only once. The input for sequencing was CD8+ T cells from cultured PBMCs, taken from culture after CMV antigen stimulation. All receptors derive from a human donor in good health (CMV status not recorded). Some clones in this sample may be carry-over from other donors' samples. Each CDR3 is given with its conserved first and last residue. A D gene is named only where the DNA matches it firmly. Rows give clone size only sometimes, using once, few, many, or a class for an expanded clone.

j_call: TRBJ2-3
d_call: TRBD2
v_call: TRBV9
clone_size: -
cdr3_aa: CASSQTGTSNGELAQYF
cdr3_nt: TGTGCCAGCAGTCAGACCGGGACTAGTAACGGCGAGTTAGCGCAGTATTTT

j_call: TRBJ2-7
d_call: -
v_call: TRBV7-8
clone_size: many
cdr3_aa: CASSLEGGDPYEQYF
cdr3_nt: TGTGCCAGCAGCTTAGAAGGGGGTGACCCCTACGAGCAGTACTTC

j_call: TRBJ2-1
d_call: -
v_call: TRBV7-8
clone_size: many
cdr3_aa: CASSLAEGRRYNEQFF
cdr3_nt: TGTGCCAGCAGCTTAGCGGAGGGAAGAAGATACAATGAGCAGTTCTTC

j_call: TRBJ2-5
d_call: TRBD1
v_call: TRBV7-6
clone_size: few
cdr3_aa: CASSITTGGKETQYF
cdr3_nt: TGTGCCAGCAGCATTACGACAGGGGGAAAAGAGACCCAGTACTTC

j_call: TRBJ2-7
d_call: TRBD1
v_call: TRBV28
clone_size: -
cdr3_aa: CASSLLGQGAISYEQYF
cdr3_nt: TGTGCCAGCAGTTTACTCGGACAGGGGGCCATATCCTACGAGCAGTACTTC

j_call: TRBJ2-7
d_call: TRBD2
v_call: TRBV6-1
clone_size: -
cdr3_aa: CASSTGLAGGRGYYEQYF
cdr3_nt: TGTGCCAGCAGTACGGGACTAGCGGGGGGTCGGGGGTATTACGAGCAGTACTTC

j_call: TRBJ1-2
d_call: -
v_call: TRBV10-3
clone_size: few
cdr3_aa: CAISELGDNMRGYTF
cdr3_nt: TGTGCCATCAGTGAACTAGGGGACAACATGAGGGGCTACACCTTC

j_call: TRBJ1-1
d_call: -
v_call: TRBV5-4
clone_size: few
cdr3_aa: CASSLGLEENTEAFF
cdr3_nt: TGTGCCAGCAGCTTGGGTTTAGAAGAGAACACTGAAGCTTTCTTT

j_call: TRBJ1-2
d_call: -
v_call: TRBV2
clone_size: -
cdr3_aa: CASSETGRYGYTF
cdr3_nt: TGTGCCAGCAGTGAAACAGGGAGGTATGGCTACACCTTC

j_call: TRBJ2-7
d_call: TRBD1
v_call: TRBV12-3/TRBV12-4
clone_size: few
cdr3_aa: CASSLSRDRTGQYF
cdr3_nt: TGTGCCAGCAGTTTATCCAGGGACAGGACGGGGCAGTACTTC

j_call: TRBJ1-2
d_call: -
v_call: TRBV24-1
clone_size: -
cdr3_aa: CATSEGHGYTF
cdr3_nt: TGTGCCACCAGTGAAGGTCACGGCTACACCTTC

j_call: TRBJ1-1
d_call: -
v_call: TRBV30
clone_size: once
cdr3_aa: CAWRGARGNTEAFF
cdr3_nt: TGTGCCTGGAGGGGGGCCCGAGGGAACACTGAAGCTTTCTTT

j_call: TRBJ2-7
d_call: -
v_call: TRBV6-5
clone_size: many
cdr3_aa: CASSYSNAGSYEQYF
cdr3_nt: TGTGCCAGCAGTTACTCGAATGCTGGATCCTACGAGCAGTACTTC

j_call: TRBJ2-7
d_call: TRBD2
v_call: TRBV2
clone_size: -
cdr3_aa: CASSEGASGVEQYF
cdr3_nt: TGTGCCAGCAGTGAAGGGGCTAGCGGGGTCGAGCAGTACTTC

j_call: TRBJ2-7
d_call: -
v_call: TRBV7-2
clone_size: medium-sized
cdr3_aa: CASSLVAYEQYF
cdr3_nt: TGTGCCAGCAGCTTAGTAGCCTACGAGCAGTACTTC

j_call: TRBJ2-1
d_call: TRBD2
v_call: TRBV20-1
clone_size: -
cdr3_aa: CSARGWGLEQFF
cdr3_nt: TGCAGTGCTAGAGGGTGGGGACTAGAGCAGTTCTTC

j_call: TRBJ1-2
d_call: -
v_call: TRBV9
clone_size: few
cdr3_aa: CASSEGGSHGYTF
cdr3_nt: TGTGCCAGCAGCGAGGGGGGGTCTCATGGCTACACCTTC

j_call: TRBJ2-1
d_call: -
v_call: TRBV28
clone_size: -
cdr3_aa: CASVSDSPGNEQFF
cdr3_nt: TGTGCCAGCGTTTCGGACTCGCCGGGAAATGAGCAGTTCTTC

j_call: TRBJ1-2
d_call: -
v_call: TRBV20-1
clone_size: -
cdr3_aa: CSARGQGNYGYTF
cdr3_nt: TGCAGTGCTAGAGGTCAGGGGAACTATGGCTACACCTTC

j_call: TRBJ2-7
d_call: TRBD1
v_call: TRBV7-9
clone_size: -
cdr3_aa: CASSPGTDYEQYF
cdr3_nt: TGTGCCAGCAGCCCCGGGACAGACTACGAGCAGTACTTC

j_call: TRBJ1-1
d_call: TRBD1
v_call: TRBV6-1
clone_size: -
cdr3_aa: CASRRDRGNTEAFF
cdr3_nt: TGTGCCAGCAGGCGGGACAGGGGGAACACTGAAGCTTTCTTT

j_call: TRBJ2-1
d_call: TRBD2
v_call: TRBV10-2
clone_size: -
cdr3_aa: CASSESVAGGSYNEQFF
cdr3_nt: TGCGCCAGCAGTGAGTCTGTAGCGGGAGGGTCCTACAATGAGCAGTTCTTC

j_call: TRBJ2-1
d_call: TRBD2
v_call: TRBV6-5
clone_size: few
cdr3_aa: CASSRRTSGRRTYNEQFF
cdr3_nt: TGTGCCAGCAGTAGGAGGACTAGCGGGAGAAGGACCTACAATGAGCAGTTCTTC

j_call: TRBJ2-3
d_call: TRBD1
v_call: TRBV30
clone_size: -
cdr3_aa: CASDRGMGDTQYF
cdr3_nt: TGTGCCTCAGACAGGGGAATGGGAGATACGCAGTATTTT

j_call: TRBJ2-7
d_call: TRBD1
v_call: TRBV27
clone_size: few
cdr3_aa: CASSIGTGGITSEQYF
cdr3_nt: TGTGCCAGCAGTATAGGGACAGGGGGCATTACCTCCGAGCAGTACTTC

j_call: TRBJ1-1
d_call: TRBD1
v_call: TRBV4-1
clone_size: -
cdr3_aa: CASSQDPSGGGEAFF
cdr3_nt: TGCGCCAGCAGCCAAGATCCCTCAGGGGGTGGTGAAGCTTTCTTT

j_call: TRBJ2-1
d_call: -
v_call: TRBV6-2/TRBV6-3
clone_size: -
cdr3_aa: CASSYYQGIYNEQFF
cdr3_nt: TGTGCCAGCAGTTACTATCAGGGCATCTACAATGAGCAGTTCTTC

j_call: TRBJ2-5
d_call: -
v_call: TRBV7-9
clone_size: many
cdr3_aa: CASSQITGAPYQETQYF
cdr3_nt: TGTGCCAGCAGTCAAATTACCGGGGCACCGTACCAAGAGACCCAGTACTTC

j_call: TRBJ1-4
d_call: TRBD1
v_call: TRBV7-6
clone_size: medium-sized
cdr3_aa: CASSLIRPGQGVANEKLFF
cdr3_nt: TGTGCCAGCAGCTTAATACGTCCGGGACAGGGAGTAGCTAATGAAAAACTGTTTTTT

j_call: TRBJ2-1
d_call: -
v_call: TRBV19
clone_size: few
cdr3_aa: CASSYSYSYNEQFF
cdr3_nt: TGTGCCAGTAGTTACTCTTACTCCTACAATGAGCAGTTCTTC

j_call: TRBJ1-2
d_call: -
v_call: TRBV27
clone_size: -
cdr3_aa: CASSPGRVADGYTF
cdr3_nt: TGTGCCAGCAGTCCAGGAAGGGTGGCGGATGGCTACACCTTC

j_call: TRBJ2-7
d_call: TRBD1
v_call: TRBV18
clone_size: many
cdr3_aa: CASSPTGQGTYEQYF
cdr3_nt: TGTGCCAGCTCACCGACGGGACAGGGTACCTACGAGCAGTACTTC

j_call: TRBJ1-5
d_call: -
v_call: TRBV6-1
clone_size: many
cdr3_aa: CASTEEGGQISNQPQHF
cdr3_nt: TGTGCCAGCACCGAGGAGGGAGGACAGATTAGCAATCAGCCCCAGCATTTT

j_call: TRBJ1-1
d_call: -
v_call: TRBV6-1
clone_size: few
cdr3_aa: CASSPRGGLNTEAFF
cdr3_nt: TGTGCCAGCAGCCCTCGGGGGGGGCTGAACACTGAAGCTTTCTTT

j_call: TRBJ2-7
d_call: TRBD2
v_call: TRBV28
clone_size: many
cdr3_aa: CASSFPHSGGDNEQYF
cdr3_nt: TGTGCCAGCAGTTTTCCCCATAGCGGGGGGGACAACGAGCAGTACTTC

j_call: TRBJ2-6
d_call: -
v_call: TRBV18
clone_size: -
cdr3_aa: CASSPDDGSGANVLTF
cdr3_nt: TGTGCCAGCTCACCCGACGATGGCTCTGGGGCCAACGTCCTGACTTTC

j_call: TRBJ1-1
d_call: -
v_call: TRBV5-4
clone_size: -
cdr3_aa: CASSRGFRRIRNTEAFF
cdr3_nt: TGTGCCAGCAGCCGAGGGTTTAGGCGGATTAGAAACACTGAAGCTTTCTTT

j_call: TRBJ2-3
d_call: -
v_call: TRBV7-3
clone_size: many
cdr3_aa: CASSLKGSGRDDTQYF
cdr3_nt: TGTGCCAGCAGCTTAAAGGGGTCGGGCAGGGACGATACGCAGTATTTT

j_call: TRBJ1-3
d_call: -
v_call: TRBV4-3
clone_size: few
cdr3_aa: CASSQDLSSGNTIYF
cdr3_nt: TGCGCCAGCAGCCAAGATTTAAGCTCTGGAAACACCATATATTTT

j_call: TRBJ2-1
d_call: TRBD1
v_call: TRBV6-5
clone_size: -
cdr3_aa: CASSYSNRGNEQFF
cdr3_nt: TGTGCCAGCAGTTACTCGAACAGGGGAAATGAGCAGTTCTTC

j_call: TRBJ1-6
d_call: -
v_call: TRBV7-8
clone_size: many
cdr3_aa: CASRAETYNSPLHF
cdr3_nt: TGTGCCAGCAGGGCGGAGACCTATAATTCACCCCTCCACTTT

j_call: TRBJ2-2
d_call: -
v_call: TRBV6-1
clone_size: few
cdr3_aa: CASRRRELSNTGELFF
cdr3_nt: TGTGCCAGCAGGCGTCGGGAACTCTCGAACACCGGGGAGCTGTTTTTT

j_call: TRBJ2-1
d_call: TRBD2
v_call: TRBV29-1
clone_size: many
cdr3_aa: CSVGTSGYNEQFF
cdr3_nt: TGCAGCGTTGGGACTAGCGGTTACAATGAGCAGTTCTTC

j_call: TRBJ1-1
d_call: TRBD1
v_call: TRBV5-4
clone_size: few
cdr3_aa: CASSHGTGGTEAFF
cdr3_nt: TGTGCCAGCAGCCATGGGACAGGGGGGACTGAAGCTTTCTTT

j_call: TRBJ1-1
d_call: TRBD1
v_call: TRBV7-9
clone_size: -
cdr3_aa: CASSLGQGAANTEAFF
cdr3_nt: TGTGCCAGCAGCTTGGGTCAGGGGGCAGCGAACACTGAAGCTTTCTTT

j_call: TRBJ1-5
d_call: -
v_call: TRBV7-8
clone_size: few
cdr3_aa: CASSSGVGFFSNQPQHF
cdr3_nt: TGTGCCAGCAGTTCAGGGGTGGGTTTCTTCAGCAATCAGCCCCAGCATTTT

j_call: TRBJ1-2
d_call: -
v_call: TRBV6-5
clone_size: -
cdr3_aa: CASSLMGASYGYTF
cdr3_nt: TGTGCCAGCAGCCTCATGGGCGCGAGCTATGGCTACACCTTC

j_call: TRBJ1-5
d_call: TRBD1
v_call: TRBV7-9
clone_size: many
cdr3_aa: CASSPGTGYEGQPQHF
cdr3_nt: TGTGCCAGCAGCCCAGGGACAGGGTATGAGGGTCAGCCCCAGCATTTT

j_call: TRBJ2-1
d_call: TRBD2
v_call: TRBV20-1
clone_size: -
cdr3_aa: CSAREGTSGRNEQFF
cdr3_nt: TGCAGTGCTAGAGAGGGGACTAGCGGGAGGAATGAGCAGTTCTTC

j_call: TRBJ1-1
d_call: -
v_call: TRBV12-3/TRBV12-4
clone_size: few
cdr3_aa: CASSLGMGGTEAFF
cdr3_nt: TGTGCCAGCAGTTTGGGGATGGGGGGGACTGAAGCTTTCTTT

j_call: TRBJ1-4
d_call: -
v_call: TRBV19
clone_size: -
cdr3_aa: CASGETTNEKLFF
cdr3_nt: TGTGCCTCAGGGGAGACAACTAATGAAAAACTGTTTTTT

j_call: TRBJ2-3
d_call: -
v_call: TRBV6-6
clone_size: -
cdr3_aa: CASSVLGGQAGDTQYF
cdr3_nt: TGTGCCAGCAGCGTCCTGGGCGGGCAGGCTGGAGATACGCAGTATTTT

j_call: TRBJ1-5
d_call: TRBD1
v_call: TRBV6-2/TRBV6-3
clone_size: -
cdr3_aa: CASSLTGGHQPQHF
cdr3_nt: TGTGCCAGCAGTTTAACAGGGGGCCATCAGCCCCAGCATTTT

j_call: TRBJ2-1
d_call: -
v_call: TRBV7-2
clone_size: many
cdr3_aa: CASSRGNSGEGQFF
cdr3_nt: TGTGCCAGCAGCCGAGGCAATAGTGGTGAAGGGCAGTTCTTC

j_call: TRBJ2-2
d_call: TRBD1
v_call: TRBV25-1
clone_size: once
cdr3_aa: CASSWTGTGELFF
cdr3_nt: TGTGCCAGCAGTTGGACAGGGACGGGGGAGCTGTTTTTT

j_call: TRBJ2-5
d_call: TRBD2
v_call: TRBV7-9
clone_size: few
cdr3_aa: CASSLWSGEGETQYF
cdr3_nt: TGTGCCAGCAGCTTATGGTCTGGGGAGGGAGAGACCCAGTACTTC

j_call: TRBJ1-2
d_call: TRBD1
v_call: TRBV19
clone_size: -
cdr3_aa: CASSPGQGSYGYTF
cdr3_nt: TGTGCCAGTAGTCCGGGACAGGGGAGCTATGGCTACACCTTC